This T cell receptor beta chain was identified during a study of blood T cell repertoires in COVID-19 (dated by TCRdb to 2020 to 2022). With regard to the full study: Samples covering the acute and convalescent phases of COVID-19 were provided by collaborators in the United States, Italy and Spain. The material from the prospective study consisted of cDNA or gDNA derived from T cells, B-cell-depleted T cells, or PBMCs. Samples came from the ongoing ImmuneRACE study (first 160 participants) plus 1,254 subjects from 6 global collaborators. Where available, HLA class I and class II types were taken from metadata supplied by the sample provider and were not determined by assay-based typing. The sample metadata nearly always contained a de-identified subject ID, COVID-19 status, age in years and sex. The repertoires were released in a freely available public database meant as a resource for research on the immune response to SARS-CoV-2. Subjects who had been exposed to COVID-19, were actively infected with it, or had recovered from it provided the deeply sampled blood TCRbeta repertoires that made up the dataset. Paper-wide results and their limitations: How much clinical and demographic metadata was included differed by source and by participant, and the metadata was provided uncurated.

Each collaborating institution followed its own protocols to collect whole blood in K2EDTA tubes. For TCRbeta analysis, collaborators shipped samples as frozen whole blood, isolated PBMCs, or DNA extracted from either of those sample types. A distance of 15 bases separates the germline ends of V and J, which lose 3 bases and 0 bases respectively. As encoded in the germline V gene, CDR1 is KGHSH while CDR2 is LQKENI. The CDR3 starts with the cysteine, ends with the phenylalanine, and has 16 residues. The only DNA kept is the CDR3, 48 bases in frame from the first base. As concerns this clone: Its target antigen remains unknown. No quality values exist for individual bases; no much larger clone is one base distant.

TCRbeta CDR3 regions were amplified from genomic DNA using the immunoSEQ Assay, a bias-controlled multiplex PCR. In the authors' own workflow: The number of nucleated cells in each sample was estimated from the amplification of reference gene primers within the assay. Sequence reads were collapsed and filtered to measure the absolute abundance of every unique TCRbeta CDR3 rearrangement. For each sample, productive Simpson clonality was calculated as the square root of Simpson's diversity index over productive rearrangements. TCRdb re-hosts the immuneACCESS table, in-frame sequences only. Its copies lack some clones; in the studies checked, an unresolved V gene accounts for under half of them, and the cause for the rest is not known. V and J calls and clone size are copied from that table; D and trimming were computed from the DNA. Recorded for this sample are roughly 10,000 clones; roughly nine tenths of them occurred a single time. The ten largest clonotypes hold 5.5% to 6.5% of the sample.

The sequence links TRBV18 to TRBJ2-7; the best D guess is TRBD1, with 5 bases matching. The TCR was taken from a human donor in a cohort sampled during active COVID-19. The sample comprised peripheral blood. In nucleotide form, the sequence is TGTGCCAGCTCACCTTGGGGCACCACCTCCTCCTACGAGCAGTACTTC. It encodes CASSPWGTTSSYEQYF.